This passage covers 28 T cell receptor beta chains from one sample sequenced in a study of T cell responses to AZD1222 COVID-19 vaccine. Measured with immunoSEQ multiplex PCR; TCRdb has only the in-frame clones, and not every one. This table has roughly 120,000 clones, 80% to 90% appearing once. This sample comprised peripheral blood, obtained on day 0 of AZD1222 vaccination. The receptors were sampled from an adult in good health.

The rearrangement uses TRBV29-1 and TRBJ1-4, with D unresolved. This CDR3 has 12 residues. Germline V gene lookup returns CDR1 SQVTM and CDR2 ANQGSEA. V was pared by 4 bases and J by 3 bases, with 6 bases between. The CDR3 loop reads CSVVTSNEKLFF. In DNA, the CDR3 is TGCAGCGTTGTTACATCTAATGAAAAACTGTTTTTT.

V usage is TRBV7-3 and J usage is TRBJ1-1; perhaps TRBD1 as D (5 bases). The germline V and J ends were trimmed by 2 bases and 0 bases, with 16 bases remaining between them. Germline V gives CDR1 SGHTA, CDR2 FQGTGA. The CDR3 spans 17 residues. CDR3 DNA: TGTGCCAGCAGCTTAGGAGGGGCCAGCCTCATGAACACTGAAGCTTTCTTT. Its protein product is CASSLGGASLMNTEAFF.

This clone turned up a few times. The J gene is TRBJ1-3, the V gene TRBV7-8; TRBD1 agrees at 7 bases. Per germline, CDR1 SGHVS and CDR2 FQNEAQ. The CDR3 spans 14 residues. The V segment lost 5 bases and the J segment 1 base; nucleotides outside the gene matches: 2. CDR3 coding DNA: TGTGCCAGCAGCCAGACAGGGTCTGGAAACACCATATATTTT. The encoded protein is CASSQTGSGNTIYF.

This chain joins TRBV19 and TRBJ2-7, with D unclear. The germline V gene has CDR1 LNHDA and CDR2 SQIVND (reference sequence). The V end lost 5 bases, the J end lost 5 bases, and 13 bases lay between the germline ends. The CDR3 length is 13 residues. Written as DNA, the CDR3 is TGTGCCAGTAGTCCAGGTATTTCAGACGAGCAGTACTTC. This encodes CASSPGISDEQYF. Variable domain in full (rest from reference TRBV19 and TRBJ2-7): DGGITQSPKYLFRKEGQNVTLSCEQNLNHDAMYWYRQDPGQGLRLIYYSQIVNDFQKGDIAEGYSVSREKKESFPLTVTSAQKNPTAFYLCASSPGISDEQYFGPGTRLTVT.

The genes are TRBV6-5 and TRBJ2-1, with 8 bases lining up with TRBD2. Germline trimming cut 9 bases from V and 2 bases from J; bases unmatched to any gene: 6. The CDR3 runs to 14 residues. CDR1 and CDR2 (germline): MNHEY, SVGAGI. DNA of the CDR3: TGTGCCAGTCAGCGGGAGTTTCCCTACAATGAGCAGTTCTTC. This translates into CASQREFPYNEQFF.

A single count supports this clone. V and J are TRBV7-2 and TRBJ2-7, with 9 bases identical to TRBD1. In germline, CDR1 is SGHTA, CDR2 FQGNSA. The CDR3 has 14 amino acids. Unmatched junction bases numbered 3, after V lost 4 bases and J lost 2 bases. CDR3: CASSWTGAPYEQYF. The DNA of the CDR3 is TGTGCCAGCAGCTGGACAGGGGCCCCCTACGAGCAGTACTTC.

V and J are TRBV2 and TRBJ2-7, with 9 positions matching TRBD1. The V gene's germline CDR1 is SNHLY and CDR2 FYNNEI. The V segment lost 7 bases and the J segment 3 bases; nucleotides outside the gene matches: 4. The CDR3 has 13 amino acids. CDR3 sequence: CASMTGGRYEQYF. The CDR3 coding sequence is TGTGCCAGCATGACAGGGGGACGCTACGAGCAGTACTTC.

This clone has more than one count but fewer than ten. This chain uses TRBV12-3 or TRBV12-4 with TRBJ1-1; 7 bases align to TRBD1. J gave up 2 bases and V 4 bases, and 1 base lay outside the gene matches. This CDR3 spans 13 amino acids. The CDR3 reads CASSWDRNTEAFF. Written as DNA, the CDR3 is TGTGCCAGCAGTTGGGACAGAAACACTGAAGCTTTCTTT.

The V gene is TRBV29-1, the J gene TRBJ2-3; tentatively, D is TRBD2 (6 bases). The CDR3 is 13 amino acids. V was pared by 4 bases and J by 2 bases, with 10 bases between. Germline CDR1 SQVTM, CDR2 ANQGSEA. CDR3 protein: CSVVLADTDTQYF. Written as DNA, the CDR3 is TGCAGCGTTGTATTAGCGGACACAGATACGCAGTATTTT.

The chain carries TRBV23-1 and TRBJ2-4; D not resolved. TRBV23-1 is filed as an ORF, its function uncertain. Trimming removed 3 bases from V and 8 bases from J, with 14 bases in between. This CDR3 contains 14 residues. The chain's CDR3 is CASSQRSPGYIQYF. The CDR3 nucleotides read TGCGCCAGCAGTCAGCGGTCCCCCGGGTACATTCAGTACTTC.

The chain carries TRBV19 and TRBJ1-5, with 7 positions matching TRBD1. Germline loops: CDR1 LNHDA, CDR2 SQIVND (reference sequence). The V and J ends lost 4 bases and 8 bases, in that order; junction bases with no gene match: 11. This CDR3 contains 15 residues. CDR3 in amino acids: CASSRGQAPLEPQHF. CDR3 coding DNA: TGTGCCAGTAGTAGAGGACAGGCCCCTCTCGAGCCCCAGCATTTT.

The chain links TRBV5-1 to TRBJ2-5; maybe TRBD2 (6 bases). CDR1 is SGHRS and CDR2 is YFSETQ in the germline V gene. Trimming took off 8 bases at V and 5 bases at J, with 22 bases between the two ends. This CDR3 comprises 15 residues. CDR3 nucleotide sequence: TGCGCCAGTGGGCGCTCGGGGGACCCTGGGGAGACCCAGTACTTC. This encodes CASGRSGDPGETQYF.

V usage is TRBV7-8 and J usage is TRBJ1-5, with TRBD1 as a possible D gene (6 bases). Trimming removed 1 base at V and 5 bases at J, with 15 bases between. Germline V gene sequence: CDR1 SGHVS, CDR2 FQNEAQ. The CDR3 extends over 16 amino acids. The CDR3 region has the DNA TGTGCCAGCAGCTTAGGCGGCAGGGGATGGGATCAGCCCCAGCATTTT. Residues: CASSLGGRGWDQPQHF. The full variable domain, in which reference TRBV7-8 and TRBJ1-5 provide the parts outside the CDR3, is GAGVSQSPRYKVAKRGQDVALRCDPISGHVSLFWYQQALGQGPEFLTYFQNEAQLDKSGLPSDRFFAERPEGSVSTLKIQRTQQEDSAVYLCASSLGGRGWDQPQHFGDGTRLSIL.

This chain connects TRBV4-1 to TRBJ1-2, with D possibly matching TRBD1 (5 bases). V shed 1 base and J shed 8 bases, with 14 bases lying between them. This CDR3 comprises 14 residues. From germline, CDR1 is MGHRA and CDR2 YSYEKL. This CDR3 reads CASSQAPGVQGYTF. The CDR3 DNA reads TGCGCCAGCAGCCAAGCCCCGGGGGTGCAGGGCTACACCTTC.

CDR3 nucleotides: TGTGCCAGCAGCAAAACCAAGCCCCAGCATTTT. Translating gives CASSKTKPQHF. The V call is TRBV21-1, the J call TRBJ1-5. TRBV21-1 is noted as a pseudogene. The CDR3 extends over 11 amino acids.

J is TRBJ2-3 and V is TRBV5-1; 10 bases map to TRBD2. CDR1 is SGHRS and CDR2 is YFSETQ in the germline V gene. V gave up 3 bases and J gave up 3 bases; unmatched junction bases: 7. CDR3 size: 16 residues. The CDR3 here is CASSSGGLALTDTQYF. CDR3 DNA: TGCGCCAGCAGCTCCGGGGGACTAGCGCTGACAGATACGCAGTATTTT.

The V and J genes are TRBV4-1 and TRBJ2-5; D is perhaps TRBD2 (5 bases). Trimming left V 4 bases short and J 5 bases short, with 17 bases between. The germline V gene encodes CDR1 MGHRA and CDR2 YSYEKL. The CDR3 extends over 15 amino acids. The CDR3 loop reads CASSPLVGLAETQYF. The CDR3 DNA is TGCGCCAGCAGCCCGTTGGTGGGCTTAGCGGAGACCCAGTACTTC.

This chain links TRBV9 with TRBJ2-7; D is perhaps TRBD2 (7 bases). The CDR3 has 14 residues. Germline assignment: CDR1 SGDLS and CDR2 YYNGEE. V gave up 0 bases and J gave up 6 bases, with 13 bases separating them. In DNA, the CDR3 is TGTGCCAGCAGCGTAGAGCAGGGGAGGGCCGAGCAGTACTTC. It specifies CASSVEQGRAEQYF.

The chain couples TRBV30 to TRBJ1-2, with TRBD1 matching 7 bases. Germline V gene data show CDR1 as GTSNPN and CDR2 as SVGIG (reference sequence). Trimming removed 3 bases from V and 3 bases from J; junction bases left unmatched: 7. This CDR3 comprises 14 residues. DNA of the CDR3: TGTGCCTGGAGGGGAACACAGGGGTACTATGGCTACACCTTC. It yields the protein CAWRGTQGYYGYTF.

The gene calls are TRBV3-1 (or the pseudogene TRBV3-2) and TRBJ2-7; 8 nucleotides line up with TRBD2. Germline trimming cut 2 bases from V and 4 bases from J; bases unmatched to any gene: 7. Per germline, CDR1 LGHDT and CDR2 YNNKEL (reference sequence). The length of the CDR3 is 15 residues. CDR3 in amino acids: CASSQSWGLGYEQYF. The CDR3 nucleotides are TGTGCCAGCAGCCAAAGCTGGGGACTAGGGTACGAGCAGTACTTC.

The chain combines TRBV19 with TRBJ2-7; D assignment may be TRBD1 or TRBD2 (7 bases each). V gave up 3 bases and J gave up 5 bases, with 11 bases separating them. Germline CDR1 LNHDA, CDR2 SQIVND (reference sequence). The CDR3 has 13 residues. The chain's CDR3 is CASSIQGGDEQYF. The DNA for the CDR3 is TGTGCCAGTAGTATCCAGGGGGGGGACGAGCAGTACTTC.

The gene calls are TRBV3-1 (or the pseudogene TRBV3-2) and TRBJ2-1; D is perhaps TRBD1 (7 bases). CDR3 size: 15 residues. From germline, CDR1 is LGHDT and CDR2 YNNKEL (reference sequence). Trimming pared 4 bases from V and 11 bases from J, leaving 21 bases between. The CDR3 region is CASSPPDRAGIQQFF. The CDR3 nucleotides are TGTGCCAGCAGCCCACCCGACAGGGCGGGAATACAGCAGTTCTTC.

This rearrangement joins TRBV24-1 to TRBJ1-2; weak D call: TRBD1 (5 bases). Germline CDR1 KGHDR, CDR2 SFDVKD. The CDR3 runs 12 residues. V lost 4 bases to trimming and J lost 8 bases, with 10 bases between them. Here the CDR3 reads CATSERGEGYTF. The CDR3 DNA follows: TGTGCCACCAGTGAGAGGGGTGAAGGCTACACCTTC.

V usage is TRBV28 and J usage is TRBJ2-3; 8 positions match TRBD2. CDR3 length equals 15 residues. The V gene's germline CDR1 is MDHEN and CDR2 SYDVKM. V dropped 2 bases and J dropped 6; count of bases not matched to a gene: 7. The DNA of the CDR3 is TGTGCCAGCAGTTTACGGGGACTAGTGGACGATACGCAGTATTTT. Protein: CASSLRGLVDDTQYF.

The V call is TRBV5-1, the J call TRBJ2-1; 7 bases map to TRBD2. Unmatched junction bases numbered 4, after V lost 0 bases and J lost 10 bases. Per germline, CDR1 SGHRS and CDR2 YFSETQ. The CDR3 runs 13 residues. The CDR3 coding sequence is TGCGCCAGCAGCTTGGGCGGGAGCCCGGAGCAGTTCTTC. Protein sequence: CASSLGGSPEQFF.

This clone was counted only a few times. The rearrangement joins TRBV4-3 to TRBJ2-3; TRBD2 aligns across 7 bases. The germline gives CDR1 LGHNA, CDR2 YSLEER. The length of the CDR3 is 22 residues. The V segment lost 0 bases and the J segment 1 base; nucleotides outside the gene matches: 22. This CDR3 is CASSQDFGPGQVGGGGTDTQYF. The CDR3 region has the DNA TGCGCCAGCAGCCAAGATTTTGGCCCCGGGCAGGTGGGCGGGGGAGGCACAGATACGCAGTATTTT.

The V and J genes are TRBV6-2 or TRBV6-3 and TRBJ1-2; 7 nucleotides agree with TRBD1. The CDR3 length is 16 residues. The ends lost 2 bases at V and 2 bases at J; junction bases unmatched: 8. Germline-derived CDR1 and CDR2 are MNHEY and SVGEGT. The CDR3, as DNA: TGTGCCAGCAGTTACGCCATTACAGGGGCGAACTATGGCTACACCTTC. Its translation is CASSYAITGANYGYTF.

This rearrangement joins TRBV5-1 to TRBJ2-3; no definite D call. This CDR3 has 11 residues. Germline V lookup: CDR1 SGHRS, CDR2 YFSETQ. V was pared by 0 bases and J by 5 bases, with 1 base between. The CDR3 coding sequence is TGCGCCAGCAGCTTGGGAGATACGCAGTATTTT. Its protein is CASSLGDTQYF.